This T cell receptor (beta chain) was recorded in a study of human T cells and chemical hapten exposure. On the study more broadly: The patient population, which was mostly female, had alopecia areata, totalis or universalis.

Regarding the study as a whole: Clustering by CDR3 similarity yielded significantly more large clusters from expanded TCRs than controls.

Time point defined: patch test 3, about 24 weeks after DPC sensitization. Treatment meaning: therapeutic diphenylcyclopropenone sensitization with weekly scalp DPC. Each patch-test visit's blood sample preceded patch application. Ten or more counts support this clonotype. Its antigen is still unknown. One end of the junction varies from germline; a read error may be responsible. Per the study methods: Counting gave a median of 95,638 TCRs per sample, with values ranging from about 23,224 to 700,000. TCRdb ran MiXCR on the RACE reads and lists one entry per CDR3 protein. The V and J calls come from TCRdb's annotation, not from the publication. The sample lists about 82,000 distinct CDR3 sequences, 10% to 15% occurring once. This CDR3 contains 16 residues. Per germline, CDR1 SGHVS and CDR2 FNYEAQ.

V usage is TRBV7-6 and J usage is TRBJ2-7, with D perhaps TRBD1 (6 bases). This specimen was whole blood, taken in connection with sensitization to the hapten diphenylcyclopropenone (DPC). This sequence originates from a woman between 45 and 60 years old with alopecia areata. Some clones in this sample may be carry-over from other donors' samples. The CDR3, as DNA: TGTGCCAGCAGTTTAGCCCCGGGACACGCCACCTACGAGCAGTACTTC. It translates to CASSLAPGHATYEQYF. Complete variable domain (other parts from reference TRBV7-6 and TRBJ2-7): GAGVSQSPRYKVTKRGQDVALRCDPISGHVSLYWYRQALGQGPEFLTYFNYEAQQDKSGLPNDRFSAERPEGSISTLTIQRTEQRDSAMYRCASSLAPGHATYEQYFGPGTRLTVT.